These T cell receptor beta chains were read from a single sample in a study of blood T cell repertoires in COVID-19. Here immunoSEQ multiplex PCR was the method, and the copy in TCRdb shows in-frame clones only, minus some. The sample carries some 250,000 clones, approximately 83% recorded once. The sequenced material came from PBMCs or T cells enriched from blood (not recorded which). The receptor source for this set is a woman aged 40 to 50 with acute COVID-19. Both conserved end residues are trimmed from each CDR3. Clone size is given for some rows only: seen once, a few or many times, or a class if the clone is expanded.

v_call	j_call	clone_size	cdr3_aa
TRBV11-2	TRBJ2-2	-	ASSLVLGSGNTGELF
TRBV12-3/TRBV12-4	TRBJ2-1	-	ASRAGGYNEQF
TRBV11-3	TRBJ1-5	-	ASSPGWNQPQH
TRBV5-4	TRBJ2-1	-	ASSRSGTSGNEQF
TRBV5-1	TRBJ2-2	-	ASSLLAGGGELF
TRBV5-1	TRBJ2-3	-	ASSLGSSGPTDTQY
TRBV6-1	TRBJ2-2	-	ASSDEREGTGELF
TRBV4-2	TRBJ2-4	-	ASSQGSGVNYIQY
TRBV19	TRBJ2-2	-	ASSITANTGELF
TRBV7-2	TRBJ1-5	-	ASSTMTGSNQPQH
TRBV5-1	TRBJ2-7	-	ASSLSGSAEQY
TRBV28	TRBJ2-5	-	ASRTSGNQETQY
TRBV20-1	TRBJ2-7	once	SASWAGGSEEQY
TRBV25-1	TRBJ2-4	-	ASSAQREENIQY
TRBV30	TRBJ2-2	-	APPNGREGLPFTGELF